This TCR beta chain is drawn from a study of metastatic and nonmetastatic thyroid tumors. This clone was recorded at least ten times. What it recognizes is unknown. From germline, CDR1 is MNHNS and CDR2 SASEGT. Trimming cost V 3 bases and J 11 bases, with 8 bases left between them. This CDR3 has 11 amino acids. Prior to thyroid surgery, none of the patients had received any treatment. TCRdb re-analyzed the PCR reads through MiXCR. The sample yields roughly 70,000 clones, roughly 18% seen once. Study outcomes and limitations: It was reported that TCR beta diversity was significantly higher in malignant thyroid tumors than benign nodules, in blood and tumor.

V gene TRBV6-1 combines with J gene TRBJ1-3; D call uncertain. This TCR derives from a female donor with papillary thyroid cancer or a benign thyroid nodule (not recorded which). Some clones in this sample may be carry-over from other donors' samples. Sequenced material: blood. The CDR3 sequence is CASSDGFPIYF. The CDR3 nucleotides read TGTGCCAGCAGTGATGGGTTCCCCATATATTTT.